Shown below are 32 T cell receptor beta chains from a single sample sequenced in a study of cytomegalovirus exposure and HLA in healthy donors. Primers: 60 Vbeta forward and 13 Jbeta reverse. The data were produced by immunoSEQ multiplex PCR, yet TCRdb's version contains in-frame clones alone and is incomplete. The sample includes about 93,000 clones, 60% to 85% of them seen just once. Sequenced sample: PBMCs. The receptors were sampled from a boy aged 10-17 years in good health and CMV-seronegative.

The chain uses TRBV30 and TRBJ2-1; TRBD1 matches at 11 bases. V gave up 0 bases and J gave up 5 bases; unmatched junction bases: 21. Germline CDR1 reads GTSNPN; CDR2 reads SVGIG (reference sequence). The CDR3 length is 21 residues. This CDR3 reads CAWSVRTRSGQGGGPNNEQFF. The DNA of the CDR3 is TGTGCCTGGAGTGTACGTACCCGTTCGGGACAGGGGGGGGGCCCGAACAATGAGCAGTTCTTC.

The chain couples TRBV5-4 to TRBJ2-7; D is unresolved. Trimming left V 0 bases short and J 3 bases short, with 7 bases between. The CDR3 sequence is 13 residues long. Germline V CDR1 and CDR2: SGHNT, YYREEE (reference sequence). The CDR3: CASSLVRGYEQYF. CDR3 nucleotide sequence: TGTGCCAGCAGCTTGGTTCGCGGCTACGAGCAGTACTTC.

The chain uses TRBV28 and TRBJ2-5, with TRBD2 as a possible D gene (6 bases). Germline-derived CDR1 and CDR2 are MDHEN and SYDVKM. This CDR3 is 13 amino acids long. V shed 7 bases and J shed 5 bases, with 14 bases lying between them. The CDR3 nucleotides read TGTGCCAGCACCGGGGGACTTCGGGAGACCCAGTACTTC. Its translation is CASTGGLRETQYF.

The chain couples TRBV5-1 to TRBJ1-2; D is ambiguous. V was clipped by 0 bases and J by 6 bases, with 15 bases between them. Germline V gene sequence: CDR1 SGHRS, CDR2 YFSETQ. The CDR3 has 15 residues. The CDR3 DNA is TGCGCCAGCAGCTTGGCCGGCGGTAGTATAGATGGCTACACCTTC. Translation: CASSLAGGSIDGYTF.

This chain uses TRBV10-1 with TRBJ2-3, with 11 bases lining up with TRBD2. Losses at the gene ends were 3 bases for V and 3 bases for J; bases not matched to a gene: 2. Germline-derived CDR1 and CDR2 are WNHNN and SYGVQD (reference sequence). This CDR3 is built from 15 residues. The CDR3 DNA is TGCGCCAGCAGTGAAAGACTAGCGGGGACAGATACGCAGTATTTT. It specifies CASSERLAGTDTQYF.

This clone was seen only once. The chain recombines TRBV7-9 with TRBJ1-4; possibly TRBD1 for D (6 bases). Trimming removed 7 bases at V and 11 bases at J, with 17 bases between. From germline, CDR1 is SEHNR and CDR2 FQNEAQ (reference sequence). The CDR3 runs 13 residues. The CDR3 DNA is TGTGCCAGCAACCTGGGCGAAAGGGGGAAACTGTTTTTT. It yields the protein CASNLGERGKLFF.

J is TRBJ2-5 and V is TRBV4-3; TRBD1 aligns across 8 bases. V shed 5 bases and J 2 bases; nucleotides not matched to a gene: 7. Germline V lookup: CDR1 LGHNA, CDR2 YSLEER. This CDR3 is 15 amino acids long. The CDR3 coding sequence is TGCGCCAGCAGCATTTTGTACAGGGGGCAAGAGACCCAGTACTTC. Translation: CASSILYRGQETQYF.

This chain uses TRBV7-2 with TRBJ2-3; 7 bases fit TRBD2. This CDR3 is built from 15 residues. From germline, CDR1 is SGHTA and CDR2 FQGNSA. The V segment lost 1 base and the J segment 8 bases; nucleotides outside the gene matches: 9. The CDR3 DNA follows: TGTGCCAGCAGCTTAGGGGCGGTGGGAGGGGCTACGCAGTATTTT. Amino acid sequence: CASSLGAVGGATQYF.

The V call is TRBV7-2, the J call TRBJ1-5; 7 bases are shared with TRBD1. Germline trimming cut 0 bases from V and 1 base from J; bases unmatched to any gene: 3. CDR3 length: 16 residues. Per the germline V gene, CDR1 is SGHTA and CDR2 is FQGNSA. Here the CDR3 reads CASSLAGGASNQPQHF. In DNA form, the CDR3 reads TGTGCCAGCAGCTTAGCAGGGGGCGCAAGCAATCAGCCCCAGCATTTT.

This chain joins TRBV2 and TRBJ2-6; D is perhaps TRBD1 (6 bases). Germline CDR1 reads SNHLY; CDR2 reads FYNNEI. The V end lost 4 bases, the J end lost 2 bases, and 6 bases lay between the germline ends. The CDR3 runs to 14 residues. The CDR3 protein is CASSAGAGANVLTF. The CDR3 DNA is TGTGCCAGCAGTGCAGGGGCTGGGGCCAACGTCCTGACTTTC. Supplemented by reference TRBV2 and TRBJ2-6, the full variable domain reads EPEVTQTPSHQVTQMGQEVILRCVPISNHLYFYWYRQILGQKVEFLVSFYNNEISEKSEIFDDQFSVERPDGSNFTLKIRSTKLEDSAMYFCASSAGAGANVLTFGAGSRLTVL.

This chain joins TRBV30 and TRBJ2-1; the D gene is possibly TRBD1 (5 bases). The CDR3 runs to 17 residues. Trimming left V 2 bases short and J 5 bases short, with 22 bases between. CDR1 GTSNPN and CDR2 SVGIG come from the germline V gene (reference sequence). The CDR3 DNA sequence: TGTGCCTGGAGTAATTGGATCAGGGTCGCCCAAGACAATGAGCAGTTCTTC. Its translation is CAWSNWIRVAQDNEQFF.

The CDR3 DNA is TGTGCCAGCAGCTCGGGCGCGAACCGGGGGTATCACACTGAAGCTTTCTTT. This sequence encodes CASSSGANRGYHTEAFF. The chain has TRBV7-9 and TRBJ1-1, with D perhaps matching TRBD1 (5 bases). Per the germline V gene, CDR1 is SEHNR and CDR2 is FQNEAQ (reference sequence). This CDR3 is built from 17 residues. V was clipped by 4 bases and J by 3 bases, with 21 bases between them.

The CDR3: CASSRSGSSTDTQYF. DNA for the CDR3: TGTGCCAGCAGCCGTAGCGGGAGTAGTACAGATACGCAGTATTTT. The chain uses TRBV11-2 and TRBJ2-3; 9 nucleotides line up with TRBD2. The germline CDR1 and CDR2 sequences are SGHAT and FQNNGV. J gave up 3 bases and V 5 bases, and 6 bases lay outside the gene matches. This CDR3 contains 15 residues.

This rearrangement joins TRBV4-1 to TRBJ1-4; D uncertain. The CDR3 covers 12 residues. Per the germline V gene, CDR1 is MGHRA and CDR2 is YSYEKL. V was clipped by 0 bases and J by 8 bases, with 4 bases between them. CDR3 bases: TGCGCCAGCAGCCAAGATATCGAAAAACTGTTTTTT. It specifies CASSQDIEKLFF.

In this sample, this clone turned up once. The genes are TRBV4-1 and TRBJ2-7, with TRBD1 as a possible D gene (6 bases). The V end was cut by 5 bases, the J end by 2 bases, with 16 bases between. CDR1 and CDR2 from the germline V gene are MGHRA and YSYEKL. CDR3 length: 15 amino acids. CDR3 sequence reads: CASSYLQGSTYEQYF. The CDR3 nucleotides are TGCGCCAGCAGCTATCTACAGGGCAGTACCTACGAGCAGTACTTC.

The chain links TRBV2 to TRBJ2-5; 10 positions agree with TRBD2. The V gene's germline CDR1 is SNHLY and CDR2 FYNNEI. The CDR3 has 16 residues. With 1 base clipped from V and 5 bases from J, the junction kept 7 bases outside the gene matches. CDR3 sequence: CASSEVLAGVGETQYF. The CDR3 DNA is TGTGCCAGCAGTGAAGTGCTAGCGGGAGTGGGGGAGACCCAGTACTTC.

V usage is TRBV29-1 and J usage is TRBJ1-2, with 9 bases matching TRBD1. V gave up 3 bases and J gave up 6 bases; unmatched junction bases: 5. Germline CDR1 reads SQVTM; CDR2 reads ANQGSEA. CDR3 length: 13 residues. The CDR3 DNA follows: TGCAGCGTTGATAACAGGGGGCAGGATGGCTACACCTTC. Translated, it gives CSVDNRGQDGYTF.

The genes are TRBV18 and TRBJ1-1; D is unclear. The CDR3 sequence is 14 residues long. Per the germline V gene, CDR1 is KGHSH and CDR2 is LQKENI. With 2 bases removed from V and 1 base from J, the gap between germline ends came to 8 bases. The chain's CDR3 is CASSPAAKNTEAFF. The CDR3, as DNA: TGTGCCAGCTCACCAGCGGCCAAGAACACTGAAGCTTTCTTT.

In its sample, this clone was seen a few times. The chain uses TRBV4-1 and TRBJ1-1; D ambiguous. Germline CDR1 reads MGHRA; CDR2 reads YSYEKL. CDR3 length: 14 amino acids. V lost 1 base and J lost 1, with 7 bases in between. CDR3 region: CASSQVRRNTEAFF. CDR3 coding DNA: TGCGCCAGCAGCCAAGTTCGGAGGAACACTGAAGCTTTCTTT.

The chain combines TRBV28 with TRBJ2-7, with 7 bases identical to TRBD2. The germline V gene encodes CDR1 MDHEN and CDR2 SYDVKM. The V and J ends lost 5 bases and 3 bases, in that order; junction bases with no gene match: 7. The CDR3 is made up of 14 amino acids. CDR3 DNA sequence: TGTGCCAGCAGTCCGAGCGGGATTAGCTACGAGCAGTACTTC. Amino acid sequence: CASSPSGISYEQYF.

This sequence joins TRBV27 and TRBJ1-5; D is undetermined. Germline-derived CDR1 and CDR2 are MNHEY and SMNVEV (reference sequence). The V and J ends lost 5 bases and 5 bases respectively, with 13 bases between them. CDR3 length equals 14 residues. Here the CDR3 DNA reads TGTGCCAGCAGTCCACAGCAAGTCTATCAGCCCCAGCATTTT. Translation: CASSPQQVYQPQHF.

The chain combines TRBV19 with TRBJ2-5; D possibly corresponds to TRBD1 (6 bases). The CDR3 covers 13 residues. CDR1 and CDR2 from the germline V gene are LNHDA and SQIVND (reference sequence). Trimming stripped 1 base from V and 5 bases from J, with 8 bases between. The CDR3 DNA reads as TGTGCCAGTAGTATAGGGGGGCTCGAGACCCAGTACTTC. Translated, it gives CASSIGGLETQYF.

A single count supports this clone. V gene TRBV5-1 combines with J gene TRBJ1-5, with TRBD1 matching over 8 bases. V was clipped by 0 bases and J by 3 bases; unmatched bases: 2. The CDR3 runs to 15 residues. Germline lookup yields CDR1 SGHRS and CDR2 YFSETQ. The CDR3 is CASSLGDRSNQPQHF. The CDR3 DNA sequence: TGCGCCAGCAGCTTGGGGGACAGGTCCAATCAGCCCCAGCATTTT.

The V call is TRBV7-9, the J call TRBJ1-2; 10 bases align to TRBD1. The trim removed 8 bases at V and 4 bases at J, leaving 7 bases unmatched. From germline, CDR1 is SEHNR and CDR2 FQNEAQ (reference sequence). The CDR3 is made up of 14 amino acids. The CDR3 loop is CASALGQGGYGYTF. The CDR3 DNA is TGTGCCAGCGCTCTTGGACAGGGGGGCTATGGCTACACCTTC.

The CDR3 DNA reads as TGCGCCAGCAGCCTTACTAGCGGGGGATACAATGAGCAGTTCTTC. This gives the protein CASSLTSGGYNEQFF. V usage is TRBV5-1 and J usage is TRBJ2-1; 11 bases are a match to TRBD2. CDR3 length equals 15 residues. The germline V gene has CDR1 SGHRS and CDR2 YFSETQ. The V and J ends lost 4 bases and 4 bases, in that order; junction bases with no gene match: 4.

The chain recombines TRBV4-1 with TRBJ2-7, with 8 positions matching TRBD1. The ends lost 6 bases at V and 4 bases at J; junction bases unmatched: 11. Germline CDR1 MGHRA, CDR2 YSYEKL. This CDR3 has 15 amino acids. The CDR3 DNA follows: TGCGCCAGCAGACCTCTCGGGACAGGTCGTTACGAGCAGTACTTC. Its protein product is CASRPLGTGRYEQYF.

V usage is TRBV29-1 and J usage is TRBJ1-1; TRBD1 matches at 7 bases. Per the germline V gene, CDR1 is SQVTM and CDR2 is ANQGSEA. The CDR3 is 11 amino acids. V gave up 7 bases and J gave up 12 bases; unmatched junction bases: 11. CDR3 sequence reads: CSGARQGVSFF. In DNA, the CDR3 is TGCAGCGGGGCTCGACAGGGCGTATCTTTCTTT. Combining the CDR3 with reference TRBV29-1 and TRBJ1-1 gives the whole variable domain SAVISQKPSRDICQRGTSLTIQCQVDSQVTMMFWYRQQPGQSLTLIATANQGSEATYESGFVIDKFPISRPNLTFSTLTVSNMSPEDSSIYLCSGARQGVSFFGQGTRLTVV.

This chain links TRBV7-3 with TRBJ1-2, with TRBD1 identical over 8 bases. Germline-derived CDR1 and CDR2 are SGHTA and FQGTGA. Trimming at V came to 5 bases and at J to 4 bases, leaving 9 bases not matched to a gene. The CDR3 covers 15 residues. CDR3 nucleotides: TGTGCCAGCAGCCCTACGGCCGGGACAGGCTATGGCTACACCTTC. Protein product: CASSPTAGTGYGYTF. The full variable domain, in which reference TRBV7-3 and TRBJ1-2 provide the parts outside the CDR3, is GAGVSQTPSNKVTEKGKYVELRCDPISGHTALYWYRQSLGQGPEFLIYFQGTGAADDSGLPNDRFFAVRPEGSVSTLKIQRTERGDSAVYLCASSPTAGTGYGYTFGSGTRLTVV.

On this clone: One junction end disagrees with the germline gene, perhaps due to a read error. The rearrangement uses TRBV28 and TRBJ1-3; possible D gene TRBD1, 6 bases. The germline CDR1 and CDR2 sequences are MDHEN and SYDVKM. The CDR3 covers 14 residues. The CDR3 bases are TGTGCCAGCAGTCTTGGGGGCTCTGGATACACCATATATTTT. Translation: CASSLGGSGYTIYF.

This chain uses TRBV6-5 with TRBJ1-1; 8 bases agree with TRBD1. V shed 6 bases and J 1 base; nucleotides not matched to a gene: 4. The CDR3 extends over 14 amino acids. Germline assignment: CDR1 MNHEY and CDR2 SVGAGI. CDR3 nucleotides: TGTGCCAGCAGCCAGACAGGGGCGAACACTGAAGCTTTCTTT. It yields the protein CASSQTGANTEAFF.

CDR3 in DNA: TGTGCCAGCAGCTTAGATGCACAGGGCTCCTACGAGCAGTACTTC. Protein: CASSLDAQGSYEQYF. The chain links TRBV11-2 to TRBJ2-7; possible D gene TRBD1, 6 bases. The CDR3 runs to 15 residues. Germline V gene sequence: CDR1 SGHAT, CDR2 FQNNGV. Trimming took 0 bases from V and 0 from J, leaving 9 bases between them.

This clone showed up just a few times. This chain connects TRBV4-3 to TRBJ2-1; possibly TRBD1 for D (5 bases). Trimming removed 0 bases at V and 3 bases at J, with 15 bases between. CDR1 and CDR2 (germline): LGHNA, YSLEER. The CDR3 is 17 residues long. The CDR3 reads CASSQDDTGFFYNEQFF. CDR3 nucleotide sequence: TGCGCCAGCAGCCAAGATGATACAGGCTTTTTCTACAATGAGCAGTTCTTC.